The 29 T cell receptor beta chains reported below all come from one sample, sequenced in a study of T cells in tuberculosis. As for time point: new active TB diagnosis, blood taken before or within 7 days of starting treatment. Sequencing was performed with immunoSEQ multiplex PCR; in TCRdb, only in-frame clones are kept and a portion is missing. Of more than 30,000 clones in the sample, roughly 88% were seen once. The material sequenced was PBMCs, taken at tuberculosis diagnosis. Receptors were obtained from an adult with tuberculosis.

The chain combines TRBV2 with TRBJ2-7, with 10 bases lining up with TRBD1. This CDR3 is 12 amino acids long. From germline, CDR1 is SNHLY and CDR2 FYNNEI. V trimming: 9 bases; J trimming: 4 bases; junction bases outside the gene matches: 3. The CDR3 here is CASRTGGYEQYF. CDR3 bases: TGTGCCAGTCGGACAGGGGGATACGAGCAGTACTTC.

The chain uses TRBV9 and TRBJ1-4, with 7 nucleotides matching TRBD1. The CDR3 runs 15 residues. CDR1 and CDR2 (germline): SGDLS, YYNGEE. V shed 3 bases and J 8 bases; nucleotides not matched to a gene: 10. CDR3 in DNA: TGTGCCAGCAGCGCAGTGGGGACAGCCAGGGAAAAACTGTTTTTT. It encodes CASSAVGTAREKLFF.

V usage is TRBV18 and J usage is TRBJ1-5; no reliable D call. Germline V lookup: CDR1 KGHSH, CDR2 LQKENI. Between the trimmed V and J ends, which lost 3 bases and 1 base, there was a span of 4 bases. The CDR3 runs 13 residues. CDR3 DNA: TGTGCCAGCTCACCTGGCAGCAATCAGCCCCAGCATTTT. It is translated as CASSPGSNQPQHF.

In its sample, this clone was seen a few times. The chain links TRBV5-1 to TRBJ2-3; D might be TRBD2 (5 bases). Germline V CDR1 and CDR2: SGHRS, YFSETQ. The CDR3 is 14 residues long. V was shortened by 1 base and J by 6 bases, with 12 bases between the two germline ends. The CDR3, as DNA: TGCGCCAGCAGCTTGATGTCGGGATCTGATACGCAGTATTTT. Its protein product is CASSLMSGSDTQYF.

This rearrangement joins TRBV30 to TRBJ2-4; D gene unclear. CDR3 length: 13 residues. The V end was cut by 0 bases, the J end by 0 bases, with 3 bases between. CDR1 is GTSNPN, CDR2 SVGIG, per germline (reference sequence). The CDR3 sequence is CAWSVQAKNIQYF. In DNA form, the CDR3 reads TGTGCCTGGAGTGTACAAGCCAAAAACATTCAGTACTTC.

The V and J genes are TRBV7-3 and TRBJ2-1; 14 bases line up with TRBD2. Germline assignment: CDR1 SGHTA and CDR2 FQGTGA. The CDR3 has 17 amino acids. Trimming took 4 bases from V and 6 from J; bases not matched to a gene: 8. The CDR3 nucleotides are TGTGCCAGCAGCTCTACCGGGACTAGCGGGAGTGGCAATGAGCAGTTCTTC. Translation: CASSSTGTSGSGNEQFF.

The count of this clone is one. J is TRBJ2-1 and V is TRBV4-2, with D possibly matching TRBD1 (6 bases). Trimming left V 2 bases short and J 6 bases short, with 20 bases between. Germline loops: CDR1 LGHNA, CDR2 YNFKEQ. The CDR3 runs to 17 residues. The CDR3 here is CASSQRSGAEGGNEQFF. The CDR3 DNA reads TGTGCCAGCAGCCAACGTTCCGGGGCGGAAGGGGGCAATGAGCAGTTCTTC.

This rearrangement joins TRBV28 to TRBJ1-5; the D is unclear. The germline V gene has CDR1 MDHEN and CDR2 SYDVKM. The CDR3 is 15 residues long. Deletions cut 6 bases from V and 5 bases from J, with 17 bases between. This chain's CDR3 is CASSRFQVLHQPQHF. CDR3 coding DNA: TGTGCCAGCAGCCGATTCCAGGTCCTCCATCAGCCCCAGCATTTT.

The chain combines TRBV7-3 with TRBJ2-5; 12 bases are shared with TRBD2. CDR1 and CDR2 from the germline V gene are SGHTA and FQGTGA. Germline trimming cut 2 bases from V and 4 bases from J; bases unmatched to any gene: 11. The CDR3 totals 18 residues. The CDR3 protein is CASSLYPSGGAVGETQYF. The DNA for the CDR3 is TGTGCCAGCAGCTTATACCCTAGCGGGGGGGCCGTTGGAGAGACCCAGTACTTC.

The V and J genes are TRBV6-5 and TRBJ2-7, with a possible D match to TRBD1 (6 bases). V lost 2 bases to trimming and J lost 6 bases, with 14 bases between them. The CDR3 contains 14 residues. Germline loops: CDR1 MNHEY, CDR2 SVGAGI. The CDR3 loop is CASSYPRTEGEQYF. The CDR3 DNA reads TGTGCCAGCAGTTACCCCCGGACAGAAGGCGAGCAGTACTTC.

In its sample, this clone was seen a few times. The V gene is TRBV19, the J gene TRBJ2-2; perhaps TRBD2 as D (6 bases). Germline V gene sequence: CDR1 LNHDA, CDR2 SQIVND (reference sequence). Trimming stripped 8 bases from V and 1 base from J, with 17 bases between. The CDR3 loop spans 16 amino acids. The CDR3 loop reads CASLNPGALNTGELFF. Here the CDR3 DNA reads TGTGCCAGTTTGAACCCGGGAGCGCTGAACACCGGGGAGCTGTTTTTT.

This clone has a single count. The chain recombines TRBV9 with TRBJ1-6, with 8 bases aligning to TRBD1. Germline V gene data show CDR1 as SGDLS and CDR2 as YYNGEE. V lost 5 bases, J lost 6 bases, and 7 bases stayed unmatched. The CDR3 covers 15 residues. The CDR3 reads CASSYRGQGNSPLHF. The CDR3 coding sequence is TGTGCCAGCAGTTACCGAGGACAGGGTAATTCACCCCTCCACTTT.

The chain links TRBV19 to TRBJ1-1; perhaps TRBD1 as D (5 bases). The germline gives CDR1 LNHDA, CDR2 SQIVND (reference sequence). Trimming cost V 2 bases and J 3 bases, with 13 bases left between them. This CDR3 spans 15 amino acids. The CDR3 nucleotides read TGTGCCAGTAGTATAAGCGGGGCATTGGACACTGAAGCTTTCTTT. Amino acid sequence: CASSISGALDTEAFF.

The rearrangement links TRBV5-1 to TRBJ2-7; the D gene is possibly TRBD1 (5 bases). V lost 0 bases to trimming and J lost 5 bases, with 21 bases between them. The CDR3 has 17 residues. Looked up from germline, CDR1 is SGHRS and CDR2 is YFSETQ. The CDR3 loop reads CASSLGLTGPGSNEQYF. CDR3 DNA: TGCGCCAGCAGCTTGGGGCTCACCGGTCCAGGGTCCAACGAGCAGTACTTC.

The chain uses TRBV12-5 and TRBJ2-5, with 7 bases fitting TRBD1. The germline V gene has CDR1 LGHNT and CDR2 FRNRAP. The ends lost 1 base at V and 1 base at J; junction bases unmatched: 9. This CDR3 has 17 residues. The CDR3 region has the DNA TGTGCTAGTGGTTTGGGGGGTGCCACAGGGGTCCAAGAGACCCAGTACTTC. This sequence encodes CASGLGGATGVQETQYF.

The V and J genes are TRBV20-1 and TRBJ2-1; no clear D gene. Germline CDR1 DFQATT, CDR2 SNEGSKA (reference sequence). Trimming shortened V by 3 bases and J by 5 bases, and 5 bases separated the two germline ends. The length of the CDR3 is 11 residues. CDR3 sequence: CSASKNNEQFF. CDR3 nucleotides: TGCAGTGCTAGTAAAAACAATGAGCAGTTCTTC.

The table lists this clone with a few counts. The V gene is TRBV5-4, the J gene TRBJ2-5; 9 bases match TRBD1. The germline gives CDR1 SGHNT, CDR2 YYREEE (reference sequence). The V segment lost 3 bases and the J segment 4 bases; nucleotides outside the gene matches: 7. This CDR3 contains 15 residues. CDR3 in amino acids: CASSSAGTGLETQYF. The CDR3 DNA sequence: TGTGCCAGCAGCTCGGCTGGGACAGGGCTAGAGACCCAGTACTTC.

The gene calls are TRBV5-1 and TRBJ2-7; 11 bases are shared with TRBD1. In germline, CDR1 is SGHRS, CDR2 YFSETQ. Losses at the gene ends were 1 base for V and 2 bases for J; bases not matched to a gene: 8. The CDR3 is 17 residues long. The CDR3 protein is CASSLRRRGQGAYEQYF. Written as DNA, the CDR3 is TGCGCCAGCAGCTTGCGTCGCCGGGGACAGGGGGCCTACGAGCAGTACTTC.

The chain recombines TRBV15 with TRBJ1-1; the D gene is possibly TRBD1 (6 bases). In germline, CDR1 is LNHNV, CDR2 YYDKDF (reference sequence). The germline V and J ends were trimmed by 0 bases and 1 base, with 9 bases remaining between them. The CDR3 extends over 15 amino acids. DNA of the CDR3: TGTGCCACCAGCAGAGACGGGACACCGAACACTGAAGCTTTCTTT. This codes for CATSRDGTPNTEAFF.

The chain is built from TRBV6-1 and TRBJ1-5; 9 bases are a match to TRBD1. CDR1 is MNHNS, CDR2 SASEGT, per germline. With V trimmed by 7 bases and J by 6 bases, 10 bases remained unmatched. This CDR3 contains 15 residues. CDR3 DNA: TGTGCCAGCACCCTTGGACAGGGGATAAGTCAGCCCCAGCATTTT. It is translated as CASTLGQGISQPQHF.

The chain recombines TRBV9 with TRBJ1-2; 7 positions match TRBD1. With V trimmed by 3 bases and J by 4 bases, 9 bases remained unmatched. The germline V gene has CDR1 SGDLS and CDR2 YYNGEE. The CDR3 loop spans 15 amino acids. The CDR3 DNA sequence: TGTGCCAGCAGCGCTACCAAGGGGGCAGGCTATGGCTACACCTTC. Translated: CASSATKGAGYGYTF.

This clone was recorded once. This sequence joins TRBV19 and TRBJ2-7; the D gene is possibly TRBD2 (5 bases). Trimming pared 4 bases from V and 4 bases from J, leaving 17 bases between. The CDR3 has 15 amino acids. Per germline, CDR1 LNHDA and CDR2 SQIVND (reference sequence). CDR3 coding DNA: TGTGCCAGTAGTACCGAGGGCGCTACTTCATACGAGCAGTACTTC. As protein: CASSTEGATSYEQYF.

V gene TRBV13 combines with J gene TRBJ2-3, with 12 bases that match TRBD2. The V and J ends lost 4 bases and 4 bases, in that order; junction bases with no gene match: 6. Germline CDR1 is PRHDT and CDR2 is FYEKMQ (reference sequence). The CDR3 extends over 16 amino acids. The CDR3 region is CASSSPLAGGADTQYF. CDR3 DNA: TGTGCCAGCAGCTCCCCACTAGCGGGGGGAGCAGATACGCAGTATTTT.

The chain recombines TRBV28 with TRBJ2-1; tentatively, D is TRBD2 (5 bases). The CDR3 extends over 12 amino acids. Trimming left V 5 bases short and J 4 bases short, with 6 bases between. Germline V gene sequence: CDR1 MDHEN, CDR2 SYDVKM. The CDR3 loop reads CASSGLYNEQFF. The DNA for the CDR3 is TGTGCCAGCAGTGGACTTTACAATGAGCAGTTCTTC.

The J gene is TRBJ2-7, the V gene TRBV6-5, with D perhaps TRBD2 (6 bases). V lost 7 bases and J 1 base, leaving 17 bases between the germline ends. CDR1 and CDR2 from the germline V gene are MNHEY and SVGAGI. The CDR3 spans 15 residues. Here the CDR3 reads CASTSAGGGSYEQYF. The CDR3, as DNA: TGTGCCAGCACTTCTGCCGGTGGGGGGTCCTACGAGCAGTACTTC.

CDR3 amino acids: CASSQGNTGELFF. CDR3 in DNA: TGTGCCAGCAGTCAGGGGAACACCGGGGAGCTGTTTTTT. The chain combines TRBV27 with TRBJ2-2, with a weak D call TRBD1 (5 bases). V lost 5 bases, J lost 1 base, and 5 bases lay in between. This CDR3 contains 13 residues. Germline V gene lookup returns CDR1 MNHEY and CDR2 SMNVEV (reference sequence).

This chain uses TRBV4-2 with TRBJ2-3, with 12 bases aligning to TRBD2. V gave up 0 bases and J gave up 2 bases; unmatched junction bases: 15. The CDR3 consists of 21 residues. Germline V gives CDR1 LGHNA, CDR2 YNFKEQ. The CDR3 is CASSQEADSRLAGAYTDTQYF. Written as DNA, the CDR3 is TGTGCCAGCAGCCAAGAGGCGGACTCCAGACTAGCGGGAGCCTACACAGATACGCAGTATTTT.

This clone is a singleton in its sample. The genes are TRBV5-1 and TRBJ2-3; perhaps TRBD1 as D (7 bases). In germline, CDR1 is SGHRS, CDR2 YFSETQ. The CDR3 consists of 14 residues. Trimming cost V 4 bases and J 6 bases, with 15 bases left between them. CDR3: CASSKDRSGDTQYF. As DNA, the CDR3 is TGCGCCAGCAGCAAGGACAGGAGCGGGGATACGCAGTATTTT.

V is TRBV15 and J is TRBJ1-1; perhaps TRBD1 as D (6 bases). The germline V gene has CDR1 LNHNV and CDR2 YYDKDF (reference sequence). V was clipped by 5 bases and J by 10 bases, with 17 bases between them. The CDR3 runs to 13 residues. CDR3 coding DNA: TGTGCCACCAGCGCTACATACGGACAGCTAGCTTTCTTT. Its translation: CATSATYGQLAFF.